The TCR beta chain under discussion was sequenced for a study of long-term antiretroviral therapy in people with HIV. Study results and limitations: Therapy changes, viral resistance and ART adherence were not documented in the available data. Once patients were on ART, diversity went higher but still fell short of transplant donor controls. Repertoires with HIV possessed tighter CDR3 length spans than those of controls.

About this clone: The antigen remains unidentified.

CDR1 is SEHNR, CDR2 FQNEAQ, per germline (reference sequence). There are 13 residues in the CDR3. Trimming pared 3 bases from V and 5 bases from J, leaving 10 bases between. The authors ran the immunoSEQ assay, v3.0, at survey level. Measured with immunoSEQ multiplex PCR; TCRdb has only the in-frame clones, and not every one. The sample yields around 38,000 clones, about 94% seen once. The sequence was obtained from a man aged 30-40 years with HIV. The sequencing here drew on unsorted PBMCs, taken 9.2 years after starting antiretroviral therapy. This rearrangement joins TRBV7-9 to TRBJ1-1; possibly TRBD1 for D (6 bases). The CDR3 sequence: CASSFEGGTEAFF. The CDR3 DNA reads TGTGCCAGCAGCTTCGAAGGGGGGACTGAAGCTTTCTTT.